This T cell receptor beta chain was identified in a study of PD-1 blockade in classical Hodgkin lymphoma (dated by TCRdb to 2020 to 2021). In terms of the full investigation: Nivolumab dosing was 3 mg/kg intravenously every 2 weeks, continuing until either disease progression or unacceptable toxicity. To define a peripheral blood immune signature of response to PD-1 blockade in classical Hodgkin lymphoma, the study combined TCR beta sequencing with CyTOF. Study-wide findings and limitations: Lower diversity was observed in patients in whom nivolumab was started less than 1 year after ASCT, and these patients were excluded from later analyses so that confounding by immune reconstitution would be avoided. The study was restricted to a single clinical trial cohort, and the causes of repertoire differences, possibly disease activity or prior therapy, were left undefined. A significant rise by C4D1 was seen in CD4+ but not CD8+ TCR diversity (p=0.0027 vs p=0.16), with the rise being most apparent in complete responders (p=0.02). Baseline TCR diversity was reported to be lower in newly diagnosed patients than in healthy donors and to be lower still in relapsed/refractory patients. Trial patients with a complete response had baseline diversity similar to that of newly diagnosed patients, while partial responders and progressors had significantly lower diversity.

The Qiagen DNeasy kit was used to extract genomic DNA from unsorted PBMCs and from the negatively selected CD4+ and CD8+ fractions. Amplification of TCR beta CDR3 regions was done by immunoSEQ multiplex PCR with primers that anneal to V and J segments. A synthetic immune receptor repertoire was used to minimize amplification bias, and any remaining bias was removed computationally after sequencing. The study's own analysis went as follows. Repertoire diversity was quantified as the Shannon entropy index using custom Python scripts. Unsorted, CD4+ and CD8+ repertoires were examined separately, except in combined analyses, for which CD4+ and CD8+ sequences were merged in silico. Clonal expansion was defined as at least a 2-fold frequency increase after treatment relative to C1D1, with a pseudocount of 0.5 for undetected baseline clones. Clones with 0 or 1 copy at C1D1 were classified as singleton clones, and clones with 2 or more copies were classified as non-singleton clones. Clones expanded in unsorted samples were annotated as CD4+, CD8+ or unknown by matching protein sequences in sorted samples from the same patient. Wilcoxon tests on paired samples were used to test changes in diversity from C1D1 to C4D1. Imported from immuneACCESS, the table was reduced by TCRdb to in-frame sequences with V and J called. These copies leave out some clones; in studies compared against another copy, an unresolved V gene accounts for under half, and the cause of the remainder is not known. V and J calls plus clone size are reproduced from that table; the DNA served to infer D and trimming. For this sample the table gives tens of thousands of clones, of which 90% were detected only once. The ten largest clones represent under 3.5% of the sample.

At the junction V is shortened by 3 bases and J by 2 bases; bases outside the gene matches: 2. From the cysteine up to the phenylalanine, the CDR3 has a length of 14 residues. Only CDR3 DNA remains: 42 bases, in frame from the first base. In the germline V gene, CDR1 corresponds to MNHEY and CDR2 to SVGAGI. Comments on this clone: Its binding antigen is unknown. The input lacks base qualities; no much larger clone sits a single base away.

Explained via the paper, the time point label denotes: cycle 4 day 1 (C4D1), after less than seven weeks of nivolumab. Relapse after autologous stem cell transplantation had occurred in all trial patients, and cohorts A, B and C were distinguished by prior brentuximab vedotin exposure. The trial cohort included 55 to 65 patients with relapsed/refractory classical Hodgkin lymphoma, and each patient had a best overall response of complete response, partial response or progressive disease. Trial patients were treated with single-agent nivolumab in the multi-cohort phase II CheckMate 205 trial. An independent review committee assessed best overall response using the 2007 International Working Group response criteria. Trial PBMCs were collected immediately before nivolumab initiation (C1D1) and during therapy at cycle 2 day 1 and cycle 4 day 1. Peripheral blood was collected in 8 mL Vacutainer Cell Preparation Tubes, from which PBMCs were isolated by centrifugation and then cryopreserved.

The rearranged chain carries TRBV6-5 and TRBJ2-7, with 9 middle bases fitting TRBD2. The receptor comes from a human donor with classical Hodgkin lymphoma. Material: peripheral blood mononuclear cells (PBMCs), obtained before the fourth cycle of nivolumab. CDR3 reads: CASSYLAGPYEQYF. The sequence in DNA is TGTGCCAGCAGTTATCTAGCGGGGCCCTACGAGCAGTACTTC.